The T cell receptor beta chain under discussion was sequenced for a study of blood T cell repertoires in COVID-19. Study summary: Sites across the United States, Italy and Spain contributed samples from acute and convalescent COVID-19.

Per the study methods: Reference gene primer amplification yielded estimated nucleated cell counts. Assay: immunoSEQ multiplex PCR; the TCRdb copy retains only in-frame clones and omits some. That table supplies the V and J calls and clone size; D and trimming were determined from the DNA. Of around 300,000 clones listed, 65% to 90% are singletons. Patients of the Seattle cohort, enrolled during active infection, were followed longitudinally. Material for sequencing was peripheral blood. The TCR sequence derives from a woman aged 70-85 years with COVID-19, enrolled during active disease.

This CDR3 reads CASSQGKRGAFNEQFF. Written as DNA, the CDR3 is TGTGCCAGCAGCCAAGGGAAGCGGGGGGCCTTTAATGAGCAGTTCTTC. The chain links TRBV3-1 (or the pseudogene TRBV3-2) to TRBJ2-1; 9 nucleotides agree with TRBD2. Germline V gives CDR1 LGHDT, CDR2 YNNKEL (reference sequence). Trimming cost V 1 base and J 7 bases; bases outside gene matches: 8. This CDR3 has 16 residues.